These 31 T cell receptor beta chains originate from one sample sequenced in a study of cytotoxic CD8 clonotypes in ibrutinib-treated CLL. Repertoires were generated with immunoSEQ multiplex PCR, while TCRdb's copy carries only in-frame clones and drops some. The sample consists of around 310,000 clones, around four fifths of them appearing once. The sequencing here drew on PBMCs, taken before ibrutinib treatment. These receptors came from a human donor with chronic lymphocytic leukemia.

J is TRBJ2-1 and V is TRBV19; TRBD2 might be the D (5 bases). With 1 base removed from V and 3 bases from J, the gap between germline ends came to 10 bases. The CDR3 contains 15 residues. CDR1 is LNHDA and CDR2 is SQIVND in the germline V gene (reference sequence). The chain's CDR3 is CASSIGGSIYNEQFF. CDR3 coding DNA: TGTGCCAGTAGTATAGGTGGGAGTATCTACAATGAGCAGTTCTTC. The full variable domain, with the rest looked up from reference TRBV19 and TRBJ2-1, is DGGITQSPKYLFRKEGQNVTLSCEQNLNHDAMYWYRQDPGQGLRLIYYSQIVNDFQKGDIAEGYSVSREKKESFPLTVTSAQKNPTAFYLCASSIGGSIYNEQFFGPGTRLTVL.

V gene TRBV18 combines with J gene TRBJ1-2, with 9 bases matching TRBD1. Germline CDR1 and CDR2: KGHSH and LQKENI. The CDR3 sequence is 17 residues long. The V gene end was trimmed by 3 bases and the J gene end by 5 bases; junction bases not matched to a gene: 13. CDR3 amino acids: CASSPTPGQGKVYGYTF. CDR3 in DNA: TGTGCCAGCTCACCGACGCCCGGACAGGGGAAGGTTTATGGCTACACCTTC.

The chain couples TRBV7-2 to TRBJ2-5; perhaps TRBD1 as D (6 bases). The V gene's germline CDR1 is SGHTA and CDR2 FQGNSA. This CDR3 has 13 amino acids. V was clipped by 5 bases and J by 5 bases, with 12 bases between them. The CDR3: CASSIQGWETQYF. CDR3 DNA: TGTGCCAGCAGCATACAGGGTTGGGAGACCCAGTACTTC.

The rearrangement links TRBV5-4 to TRBJ2-1; 7 bases align to TRBD1. The CDR3 consists of 14 residues. The germline gives CDR1 SGHNT, CDR2 YYREEE (reference sequence). With V trimmed by 0 bases and J by 7 bases, 4 bases remained unmatched. CDR3 nucleotides: TGTGCCAGCAGCTTGGAACAGGGGCGGAATGAGCAGTTCTTC. It translates to CASSLEQGRNEQFF.

This rearrangement joins TRBV7-2 to TRBJ2-7; 7 bases align to TRBD1. The CDR3 runs to 15 residues. In germline, CDR1 is SGHTA, CDR2 FQGNSA. J lost 3 bases, V lost 2 bases, and 7 bases had no gene match. In nucleotides, the CDR3 is TGTGCCAGCAGCTTACGAGGGGGCGCCTACTACGAGCAGTACTTC. It encodes CASSLRGGAYYEQYF.

Judged by abundance, this clone is medium-sized (0.01 to 0.1%). The gene calls are TRBV7-9 and TRBJ2-1; the match to TRBD1 covers 7 bases. This CDR3 comprises 16 residues. Germline CDR1 reads SEHNR; CDR2 reads FQNEAQ (reference sequence). The V and J ends lost 5 bases and 4 bases, in that order; junction bases with no gene match: 11. The DNA for the CDR3 is TGTGCCAGCAGCCCCGCCGGGACAGACCTATACAATGAGCAGTTCTTC. Protein: CASSPAGTDLYNEQFF.

This clone was seen a few times. This sequence joins TRBV7-9 and TRBJ2-7; D gene uncertain. Per the germline V gene, CDR1 is SEHNR and CDR2 is FQNEAQ (reference sequence). There are 12 residues in the CDR3. The V gene lost 7 bases and the J gene lost 6 bases, with 13 bases spanning the gap. The CDR3 spells CASTPSVGEQYF. DNA for the CDR3: TGTGCCAGCACCCCGAGTGTGGGCGAGCAGTACTTC.

The CDR3 here is CASSSQPLTDGETQYF. In nucleotides, the CDR3 is TGTGCCAGCAGCTCCCAGCCCCTTACGGATGGAGAGACCCAGTACTTC. The chain is built from TRBV7-9 and TRBJ2-5; D remains unclear. V lost 4 bases and J 4 bases, leaving 19 bases between the germline ends. The CDR3 consists of 16 residues. CDR1 SEHNR and CDR2 FQNEAQ come from the germline V gene (reference sequence).

The V and J genes are TRBV2 and TRBJ1-1; TRBD1 is a possible D gene (6 bases). The ends were cut back, 5 bases at V and 11 bases at J, with 15 bases in the middle. From germline, CDR1 is SNHLY and CDR2 FYNNEI. The CDR3 length is 12 residues. CDR3 protein: CASSYQAGEAFF. In DNA, the CDR3 is TGTGCCAGCAGTTATCAGGCAGGGGAGGCTTTCTTT.

J is TRBJ2-3 and V is TRBV15; a possible D gene is TRBD2 (7 bases). Germline V gives CDR1 LNHNV, CDR2 YYDKDF (reference sequence). The CDR3 length is 18 residues. Deletions cut 0 bases from V and 3 bases from J, with 19 bases between. The CDR3 DNA is TGTGCCACCAGCAGAGATCTAACGGGGGGCGCTAGGACAGATACGCAGTATTTT. Its translation: CATSRDLTGGARTDTQYF. Based on the CDR3 plus reference TRBV15 and TRBJ2-3, the full variable domain is DAMVIQNPRYQVTQFGKPVTLSCSQTLNHNVMYWYQQKSSQAPKLLFHYYDKDFNNEADTPDNFQSRRPNTSFCFLDIRSPGLGDTAMYLCATSRDLTGGARTDTQYFGPGTRLTVL.

This clone was seen a handful of times. The chain carries TRBV7-9 and TRBJ1-1; D gene unclear. Germline CDR1 reads SEHNR; CDR2 reads FQNEAQ (reference sequence). The V end lost 4 bases, the J end lost 0 bases, and 6 bases lay between the germline ends. The CDR3 has 13 residues. This CDR3 is CASSSFMNTEAFF. DNA of the CDR3: TGTGCCAGCAGCTCCTTCATGAACACTGAAGCTTTCTTT.

V gene TRBV29-1 combines with J gene TRBJ2-3; D is uncertain. This CDR3 comprises 12 residues. V was trimmed by 4 bases and J by 3 bases, leaving 8 bases between them. Germline CDR1 is SQVTM and CDR2 is ANQGSEA. The CDR3 spells CSVVLLTDTQYF. In DNA, the CDR3 is TGCAGCGTTGTGCTACTGACAGATACGCAGTATTTT.

The genes are TRBV29-1 and TRBJ1-1; perhaps TRBD1 as D (6 bases). The V end was cut by 4 bases, the J end by 4 bases, with 7 bases between. Germline V gene lookup returns CDR1 SQVTM and CDR2 ANQGSEA. CDR3 size: 11 residues. Here the CDR3 reads CSVVQGTEAFF. In DNA form, the CDR3 reads TGCAGCGTTGTACAGGGCACTGAAGCTTTCTTT.

The V call is TRBV4-3, the J call TRBJ2-2, with D uncertain. Germline lookup yields CDR1 LGHNA and CDR2 YSLEER. The V end was cut by 0 bases, the J end by 6 bases, with 11 bases between. The CDR3 length is 15 residues. The CDR3 loop reads CASSQDTRPPGELFF. The CDR3 region has the DNA TGCGCCAGCAGCCAAGATACTCGCCCGCCCGGGGAGCTGTTTTTT.

The chain carries TRBV11-2 and TRBJ2-2; D unclear. The CDR3 sequence is 13 residues long. The V end was cut by 5 bases, the J end by 4 bases, with 8 bases between. Germline CDR1 and CDR2: SGHAT and FQNNGV. Here the CDR3 DNA reads TGTGCCAGCAGCCGCCTGTCCACCGGGGAGCTGTTTTTT. This encodes CASSRLSTGELFF.

This chain links TRBV19 with TRBJ2-7, with TRBD2 matching 7 bases. After removal of 3 bases from V and 6 bases from J, the junction contained 8 bases not matched to a gene. The CDR3 contains 14 residues. CDR1 LNHDA and CDR2 SQIVND come from the germline V gene (reference sequence). The CDR3 protein is CASSIVGGPREQYF. For the CDR3, the DNA is TGTGCCAGTAGTATTGTGGGAGGGCCTCGCGAGCAGTACTTC.

The V gene is TRBV28, the J gene TRBJ2-3, with 14 nucleotides matching TRBD2. With 10 bases clipped from V and 3 bases from J, the junction kept 3 bases outside the gene matches. In germline, CDR1 is MDHEN, CDR2 SYDVKM. CDR3 length equals 14 residues. The DNA for the CDR3 is TGTGCCATAGGACTAGCGGGAGGAACAGATACGCAGTATTTT. Translating it yields CAIGLAGGTDTQYF.

This clone has just one count. The chain uses TRBV5-4 and TRBJ2-5; D is uncertain. The CDR3 covers 15 residues. The germline V gene has CDR1 SGHNT and CDR2 YYREEE (reference sequence). Trimming left V 3 bases short and J 0 bases short, with 12 bases between. The CDR3 DNA reads as TGTGCCAGCAGCTACGGACCGCCGTACCAAGAGACCCAGTACTTC. It yields the protein CASSYGPPYQETQYF.

For this clone: One end of the junction is discordant with germline, which a read error may explain. The chain is built from TRBV5-1 and TRBJ2-1; 13 nucleotides match TRBD2. The CDR3 contains 20 residues. Germline V lookup: CDR1 SGHRS, CDR2 YFSETQ. The CDR3 here is CASSLVGGLAGAQKVGEQFF. Written as DNA, the CDR3 is TGCGCCAGTAGCTTGGTAGGCGGACTAGCGGGAGCCCAGAAGGTCGGTGAGCAGTTCTTC.

V is TRBV4-3 and J is TRBJ2-1, with TRBD2 identical over 7 bases. The germline V gene encodes CDR1 LGHNA and CDR2 YSLEER. The ends lost 0 bases at V and 3 bases at J; junction bases unmatched: 8. This CDR3 is built from 17 residues. The DNA for the CDR3 is TGCGCCAGCAGCCAAGACCGGGACTATCGGTACTACAATGAGCAGTTCTTC. This gives the protein CASSQDRDYRYYNEQFF.

The CDR3 DNA reads TGTGCCAGCAGTCCAATAGCGGGAGGCGGCACAGATACGCAGTATTTT. It specifies CASSPIAGGGTDTQYF. This sequence joins TRBV28 and TRBJ2-3; TRBD2 agrees at 10 bases. The ends lost 5 bases at V and 1 base at J; junction bases unmatched: 6. The CDR3 consists of 16 residues. Germline CDR1 reads MDHEN; CDR2 reads SYDVKM.

This chain uses TRBV4-3 with TRBJ1-2; no firm D call. The V and J ends lost 7 bases and 4 bases respectively, with 19 bases between them. The germline V gene encodes CDR1 LGHNA and CDR2 YSLEER. This CDR3 region has 15 residues. Here the CDR3 DNA reads TGCGCCAGCACCCTCACCGTGGGAGTAGGCTATGGCTACACCTTC. Its translation is CASTLTVGVGYGYTF.

The rearrangement links TRBV2 to TRBJ2-5; no reliable D call. This CDR3 comprises 12 residues. Trimming left V 4 bases short and J 4 bases short, with 7 bases between. Germline-derived CDR1 and CDR2 are SNHLY and FYNNEI. The CDR3 coding sequence is TGTGCCAGCAGTGTTTACAGAGAGACCCAGTACTTC. Residues: CASSVYRETQYF. Combining the CDR3 with reference TRBV2 and TRBJ2-5 gives the whole variable domain EPEVTQTPSHQVTQMGQEVILRCVPISNHLYFYWYRQILGQKVEFLVSFYNNEISEKSEIFDDQFSVERPDGSNFTLKIRSTKLEDSAMYFCASSVYRETQYFGPGTRLLVL.

This clone was counted once. J is TRBJ2-7 and V is TRBV27; D possibly uses TRBD1 or TRBD2 (5 bases each). CDR1 and CDR2 (germline): MNHEY, SMNVEV (reference sequence). CDR3 length: 15 residues. V was clipped by 4 bases and J by 4 bases, with 17 bases between them. CDR3 sequence reads: CASSSLGDVRYEQYF. Written as DNA, the CDR3 is TGTGCCAGCAGTTCCCTGGGGGACGTACGTTACGAGCAGTACTTC.

The chain links TRBV5-1 to TRBJ2-7; D could derive from TRBD1 or TRBD2 (7 bases each). The V and J ends lost 3 bases and 3 bases respectively, with 22 bases between them. Germline assignment: CDR1 SGHRS and CDR2 YFSETQ. This CDR3 is 17 amino acids long. The CDR3 protein is CASSWGTVAGAIYEQYF. The CDR3 region has the DNA TGCGCCAGCAGCTGGGGGACAGTGGCGGGAGCCATCTACGAGCAGTACTTC. Full variable domain (missing parts from reference TRBV5-1 and TRBJ2-7): KAGVTQTPRYLIKTRGQQVTLSCSPISGHRSVSWYQQTPGQGLQFLFEYFSETQRNKGNFPGRFSGRQFSNSRSEMNVSTLELGDSALYLCASSWGTVAGAIYEQYFGPGTRLTVT.

The chain has TRBV2 and TRBJ2-7; tentative D call: TRBD1 (5 bases). CDR3 length: 13 amino acids. Trimming pared 7 bases from V and 2 bases from J, leaving 12 bases between. Germline V gene sequence: CDR1 SNHLY, CDR2 FYNNEI. In DNA, the CDR3 is TGTGCCAGCAAAAAGACAGAGACCTACGAGCAGTACTTC. Its translation is CASKKTETYEQYF.

The rearrangement joins TRBV18 to TRBJ2-7; TRBD1 is a possible D gene (5 bases). Germline assignment: CDR1 KGHSH and CDR2 LQKENI. This CDR3 contains 17 residues. V lost 2 bases to trimming and J lost 5 bases, with 22 bases between them. This CDR3 reads CASSPSWAWGAYDEQYF. The CDR3 coding sequence is TGTGCCAGCTCACCATCCTGGGCATGGGGCGCTTACGACGAGCAGTACTTC.

The rearrangement joins TRBV19 to TRBJ1-2; D uncertain. CDR1 and CDR2 from the germline V gene are LNHDA and SQIVND (reference sequence). Trimming cost V 7 bases and J 8 bases, with 14 bases left between them. The CDR3 consists of 12 residues. DNA of the CDR3: TGTGCCAGTACCCTAGGAGGGAGAGGCTACACCTTC. Residues: CASTLGGRGYTF.

CDR3 protein: CASSPPQGNIQYF. The CDR3 DNA is TGTGCCAGCTCACCACCACAGGGAAACATTCAGTACTTC. The chain carries TRBV18 and TRBJ2-4; D might be TRBD1 (6 bases). Trimming took 0 bases from V and 6 from J, leaving 6 bases between them. From germline, CDR1 is KGHSH and CDR2 LQKENI. The CDR3 sequence is 13 residues long.

The table lists this clone with a count of one. The chain joins TRBV27 to TRBJ2-1; D possibly corresponds to TRBD2 (6 bases). V dropped 7 bases and J dropped 5 bases, with 18 bases sitting between them. The CDR3 is 15 residues long. In germline, CDR1 is MNHEY, CDR2 SMNVEV (reference sequence). For the CDR3, the DNA is TGTGCCAGCATCTTGGCGGGAAAAGTTCACAATGAGCAGTTCTTC. Protein product: CASILAGKVHNEQFF.

The CDR3 sequence is CASSVASAGQRSYEQYF. CDR3 nucleotide sequence: TGTGCCAGCAGCGTAGCTTCGGCAGGGCAACGCTCCTACGAGCAGTACTTC. The rearrangement joins TRBV9 to TRBJ2-7; D perhaps matches TRBD1 (5 bases). Looked up from germline, CDR1 is SGDLS and CDR2 is YYNGEE. Trimming took off 0 bases at V and 0 bases at J, with 16 bases between the two ends. CDR3 length: 17 residues.